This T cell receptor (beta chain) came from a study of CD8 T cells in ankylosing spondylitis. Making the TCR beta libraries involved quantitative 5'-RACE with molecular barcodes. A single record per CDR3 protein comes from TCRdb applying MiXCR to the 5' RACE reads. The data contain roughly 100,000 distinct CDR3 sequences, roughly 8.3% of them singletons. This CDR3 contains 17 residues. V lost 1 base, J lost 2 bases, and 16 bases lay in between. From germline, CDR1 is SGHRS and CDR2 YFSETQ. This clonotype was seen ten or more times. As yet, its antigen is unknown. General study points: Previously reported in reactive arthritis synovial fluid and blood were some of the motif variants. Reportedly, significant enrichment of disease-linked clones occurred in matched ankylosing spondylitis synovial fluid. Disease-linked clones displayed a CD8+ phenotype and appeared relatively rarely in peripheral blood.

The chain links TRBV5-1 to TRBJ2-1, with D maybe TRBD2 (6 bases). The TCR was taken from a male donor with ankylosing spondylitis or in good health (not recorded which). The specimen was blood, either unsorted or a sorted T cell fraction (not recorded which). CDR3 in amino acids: CASSLSSGPGAYNEQFF. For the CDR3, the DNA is TGCGCCAGCAGCTTGAGTAGCGGCCCTGGAGCCTACAATGAGCAGTTCTTC.